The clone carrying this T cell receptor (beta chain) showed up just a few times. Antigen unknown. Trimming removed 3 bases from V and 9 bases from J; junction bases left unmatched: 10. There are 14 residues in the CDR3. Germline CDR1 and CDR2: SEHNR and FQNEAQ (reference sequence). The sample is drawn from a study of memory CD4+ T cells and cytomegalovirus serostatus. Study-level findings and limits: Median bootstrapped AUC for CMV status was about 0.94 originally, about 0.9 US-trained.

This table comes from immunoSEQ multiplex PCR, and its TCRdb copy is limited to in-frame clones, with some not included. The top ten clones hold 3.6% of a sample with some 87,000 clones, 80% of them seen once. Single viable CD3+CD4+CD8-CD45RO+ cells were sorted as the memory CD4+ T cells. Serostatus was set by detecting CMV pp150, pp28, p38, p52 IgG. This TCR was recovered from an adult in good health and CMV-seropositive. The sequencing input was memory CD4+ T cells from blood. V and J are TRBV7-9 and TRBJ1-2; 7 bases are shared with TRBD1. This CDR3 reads CASSLEGAGNSYTF. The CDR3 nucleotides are TGTGCCAGCAGCTTGGAGGGGGCGGGGAACAGCTACACCTTC.